This TCR beta chain was recorded in a study of human T cells and chemical hapten exposure. The overall study: Each patient's scalp received weekly diphenylcyclopropenone throughout the roughly 25-week study.

As to time point: patch test 3, about 24 weeks after DPC sensitization. As to treatment: therapeutic diphenylcyclopropenone sensitization with weekly scalp DPC. In the library, unique molecular identifiers were attached to individual cDNA molecules. TCRdb re-called the RACE reads with MiXCR, one entry per CDR3 protein. The repertoire has about 64,000 distinct CDR3 sequences, approximately 10% of them found once; the top ten carry roughly 2.3%. As regards this clonotype: What it binds is unknown.

General study findings and limits: Higher patch test scores went with higher counts of PT1 expanded TCRs.

This sample comprised whole blood, obtained in connection with sensitization to the hapten diphenylcyclopropenone (DPC). The source is a woman in her 30s with alopecia areata. Some clones in this sample may be carry-over from other donors' samples.

As DNA, the CDR3 is TGTGCCAGCTCACCAGGGACTAGCGGGACCTACAATGAGCAGTTCTTC. Translating gives CASSPGTSGTYNEQFF. The chain recombines TRBV18 with TRBJ2-1; 13 bases align to TRBD2. Germline-derived CDR1 and CDR2 are KGHSH and LQKENI. The CDR3 consists of 16 residues. V was clipped by 2 bases and J by 2 bases; unmatched bases: 0.